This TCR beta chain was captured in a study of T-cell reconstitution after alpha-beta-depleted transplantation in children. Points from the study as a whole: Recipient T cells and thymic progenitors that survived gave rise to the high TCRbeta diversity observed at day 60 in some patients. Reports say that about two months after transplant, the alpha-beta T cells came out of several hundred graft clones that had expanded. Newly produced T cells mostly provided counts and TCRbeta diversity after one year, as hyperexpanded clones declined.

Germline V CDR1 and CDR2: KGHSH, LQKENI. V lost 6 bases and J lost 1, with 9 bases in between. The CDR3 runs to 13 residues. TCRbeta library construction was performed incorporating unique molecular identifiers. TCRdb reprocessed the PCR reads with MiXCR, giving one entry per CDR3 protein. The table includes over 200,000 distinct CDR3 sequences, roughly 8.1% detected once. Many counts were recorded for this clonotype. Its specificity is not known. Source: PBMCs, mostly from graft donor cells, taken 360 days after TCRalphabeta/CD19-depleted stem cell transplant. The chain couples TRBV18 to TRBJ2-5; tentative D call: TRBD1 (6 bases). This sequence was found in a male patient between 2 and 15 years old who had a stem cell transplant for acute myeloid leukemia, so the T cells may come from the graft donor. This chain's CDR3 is CASSRDTQETQYF. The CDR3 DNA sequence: TGTGCCAGCTCCCGGGACACCCAAGAGACCCAGTACTTC.